The 30 T cell receptor beta chains presented below share a single source sample, sequenced in a study of blood T cells in healthy people across ages. The use of a sample-barcoded 5' primer and a J-beta primer mix characterized a second PCR of roughly 7 to 11 cycles. One entry per CDR3 protein results from TCRdb running MiXCR on the 5' RACE reads. Of some 1.8 million distinct CDR3 sequences listed, roughly two fifths are singletons. What was sequenced was blood. The origin of the receptors is a human donor in good health.

The chain uses TRBV7-6 and TRBJ1-1; D uncertain. Germline CDR1 and CDR2: SGHVS and FNYEAQ. V was cut by 1 base and J by 11 bases, with 14 bases left in between. There are 13 residues in the CDR3. CDR3 residues: CASSLVVGDEAFF. CDR3 nucleotide sequence: TGTGCCAGCAGCTTAGTGGTAGGAGATGAGGCTTTCTTT.

The rearrangement links TRBV6-5 to TRBJ1-1; a weak D match, TRBD1 (5 bases). V lost 2 bases and J lost 7, with 17 bases in between. Germline CDR1 MNHEY, CDR2 SVGAGI. The CDR3 sequence is 15 residues long. DNA for the CDR3: TGTGCCAGCAGTTACGTCCGGGGCTTGGGGTATGAAGCTTTCTTT. Residues: CASSYVRGLGYEAFF.

This clonotype showed up just a few times. The rearrangement links TRBV12-3 or TRBV12-4 to TRBJ1-2, with D unclear. The CDR3 spans 15 residues. Trimming took off 0 bases at V and 6 bases at J, with 14 bases between the two ends. The DNA of the CDR3 is TGTGCCAGCAGTTTAGCGCCGGCAGGTTCGGATGGCTACACCTTC. It encodes CASSLAPAGSDGYTF.

The chain combines TRBV20-1 with TRBJ2-6, with 7 bases lining up with TRBD1. Germline V lookup: CDR1 DFQATT, CDR2 SNEGSKA (reference sequence). This CDR3 spans 17 amino acids. J gave up 0 bases and V 2 bases, and 7 bases lay outside the gene matches. Here the CDR3 reads CSARRWDSPSGANVLTF. In nucleotides, the CDR3 is TGCAGTGCTAGACGCTGGGACAGCCCCTCTGGGGCCAACGTCCTGACTTTC.

This clonotype was seen just once. The CDR3 loop reads CSAEPGRGRSDSPLHF. The CDR3 coding sequence is TGCAGTGCGGAGCCGGGGCGGGGGCGATCGGATTCACCCCTCCACTTT. This sequence joins TRBV20-1 and TRBJ1-6; perhaps TRBD1 as D (6 bases). Trimming took 6 bases from V and 8 from J, leaving 23 bases between them. The germline V gene encodes CDR1 DFQATT and CDR2 SNEGSKA (reference sequence). The length of the CDR3 is 16 residues.

The chain carries TRBV2 and TRBJ2-1, with D possibly called TRBD1 or TRBD2 (5 bases each). This CDR3 is built from 17 residues. The V gene's germline CDR1 is SNHLY and CDR2 FYNNEI. Trimming shortened V by 2 bases and J by 8 bases, and 22 bases separated the two germline ends. The CDR3 DNA sequence: TGTGCCAGCAGTGAAAGGGGTAGCGTCGGGCTTGGTGATGAGCAGTTCTTC. This translates into CASSERGSVGLGDEQFF.

The chain carries TRBV5-1 and TRBJ2-3; TRBD2 agrees at 8 bases. After removal of 3 bases from V and 9 bases from J, the junction contained 12 bases not matched to a gene. The CDR3 has 15 residues. The V gene's germline CDR1 is SGHRS and CDR2 YFSETQ. The CDR3: CASSWDSGADTTQYF. In DNA, the CDR3 is TGCGCCAGCAGCTGGGATAGCGGGGCCGATACGACGCAGTATTTT. The whole variable domain, remainder taken from reference TRBV5-1 and TRBJ2-3, is KAGVTQTPRYLIKTRGQQVTLSCSPISGHRSVSWYQQTPGQGLQFLFEYFSETQRNKGNFPGRFSGRQFSNSRSEMNVSTLELGDSALYLCASSWDSGADTTQYFGPGTRLTVL.

The table lists this clonotype with a count of one. The CDR3 coding sequence is TGTGCCAGCAGCCAAGACGTAGCCAACAATGAGCAGTTCTTC. Amino acid sequence: CASSQDVANNEQFF. The chain joins TRBV3-1 to TRBJ2-1; no definite D call. Trimming removed 0 bases at V and 5 bases at J, with 8 bases between. CDR3 length: 14 residues. CDR1 and CDR2 (germline): LGHDT, YNNKEL (reference sequence).

This chain connects TRBV5-1 to TRBJ1-1; D might be TRBD1 (6 bases). This CDR3 has 15 amino acids. In germline, CDR1 is SGHRS, CDR2 YFSETQ. Trimming left V 4 bases short and J 0 bases short, with 13 bases between. CDR3 in DNA: TGCGCCAGCAGCATACTAACAGGGCTGAACACTGAAGCTTTCTTT. This codes for CASSILTGLNTEAFF.

A note on this clonotype: This may come from a read error, since a much larger clone is one base off. The chain recombines TRBV29-1 with TRBJ2-3; no reliable D call. There are 14 residues in the CDR3. Germline V gene sequence: CDR1 SQVTM, CDR2 ANQGSEA. The CDR3 region is CSVEPTYGTDTRYF. CDR3 in DNA: TGCAGCGTTGAGCCTACCTACGGCACAGATACGCGGTATTTT.

The chain couples TRBV28 to TRBJ2-5; the D is unclear. The germline V and J ends were trimmed by 8 bases and 11 bases, with 27 bases remaining between them. The CDR3 extends over 15 amino acids. The germline CDR1 and CDR2 sequences are MDHEN and SYDVKM. CDR3 sequence: CASGTVALPRNEQYF. CDR3 bases: TGTGCCAGCGGAACGGTGGCCCTCCCGCGGAATGAGCAGTACTTC.

The CDR3 here is CASSQVPGQGYGYTF. CDR3 DNA sequence: TGTGCCAGCAGCCAGGTACCGGGACAGGGATATGGCTACACCTTC. The J gene is TRBJ1-2, the V gene TRBV4-2; 9 positions match TRBD1. The CDR3 totals 15 residues. V trimming: 3 bases; J trimming: 5 bases; junction bases outside the gene matches: 7. Per the germline V gene, CDR1 is LGHNA and CDR2 is YNFKEQ.

This chain uses TRBV6-2 or TRBV6-3 with TRBJ1-4; TRBD1 is a possible D gene (6 bases). The ends were cut back, 2 bases at V and 8 bases at J, with 12 bases in the middle. This CDR3 has 14 residues. From germline, CDR1 is MNHEY and CDR2 SVGEGT. The CDR3 nucleotides are TGTGCCAGCAGTTACCACGGGACACTAGAAAAACTGTTTTTT. Translated: CASSYHGTLEKLFF.

This clonotype occurred many times. This chain connects TRBV5-1 to TRBJ2-1; D gene ambiguous. Germline V lookup: CDR1 SGHRS, CDR2 YFSETQ. Trimming cost V 0 bases and J 10 bases, with 14 bases left between them. This CDR3 comprises 14 residues. The CDR3 protein is CASSLGSMAGEQFF. For the CDR3, the DNA is TGCGCCAGCAGCTTGGGCTCGATGGCTGGAGAGCAGTTCTTC. The full variable domain, its missing parts supplied by reference TRBV5-1 and TRBJ2-1, is KAGVTQTPRYLIKTRGQQVTLSCSPISGHRSVSWYQQTPGQGLQFLFEYFSETQRNKGNFPGRFSGRQFSNSRSEMNVSTLELGDSALYLCASSLGSMAGEQFFGPGTRLTVL.

V gene TRBV7-9 combines with J gene TRBJ2-7; D perhaps matches TRBD1 (5 bases). The germline CDR1 and CDR2 sequences are SEHNR and FQNEAQ (reference sequence). With 1 base removed from V and 5 bases from J, the gap between germline ends came to 12 bases. The CDR3 is 14 residues long. CDR3 loop: CASSLGGGADEQYF. The CDR3 region has the DNA TGTGCCAGCAGCTTAGGCGGTGGGGCGGACGAGCAGTACTTC.

The chain's CDR3 is CASSFQGNHNEQFF. The CDR3 bases are TGCGCCAGCAGCTTCCAGGGGAACCACAATGAGCAGTTCTTC. The rearrangement uses TRBV5-1 and TRBJ2-1; TRBD1 might be the D (6 bases). The CDR3 totals 14 residues. Between the trimmed V and J ends, which lost 2 bases and 5 bases, there was a span of 11 bases. In germline, CDR1 is SGHRS, CDR2 YFSETQ.

The V gene is TRBV27, the J gene TRBJ2-3; 9 bases match TRBD2. This CDR3 has 14 residues. Germline V gene data show CDR1 as MNHEY and CDR2 as SMNVEV (reference sequence). With 8 bases clipped from V and 2 bases from J, the junction kept 5 bases outside the gene matches. CDR3: CASGIAGDTDTQYF. As DNA, the CDR3 is TGTGCCAGCGGAATAGCGGGGGACACAGATACGCAGTATTTT.

The rearrangement joins TRBV6-6 to TRBJ1-2, with D perhaps TRBD1 (5 bases). V was trimmed by 5 bases and J by 8 bases, leaving 18 bases between them. The CDR3 has 14 residues. Germline V gene sequence: CDR1 MNHNY, CDR2 SVGAGI (reference sequence). The CDR3 nucleotides read TGTGCCAGCAGTCCGAGTCGGGTAGGGGCAGGCTACACCTTC. As protein: CASSPSRVGAGYTF.

A remark on this clonotype: One junction end does not reproduce the germline sequence, and a read error may be involved. This chain uses TRBV29-1 with TRBJ2-5; no firm D call. CDR3 length: 13 residues. Germline CDR1 and CDR2: SQVTM and ANQGSEA. The CDR3 sequence: CSVGLVLRKTQYF. Here the CDR3 DNA reads TGCAGTGTTGGCCTAGTGCTTCGGAAGACCCAGTACTTC.

This clonotype was seen only a few times. V usage is TRBV7-2 and J usage is TRBJ1-2; D is possibly TRBD1 (6 bases). Looked up from germline, CDR1 is SGHTA and CDR2 is FQGNSA. V lost 1 base and J 4 bases, leaving 10 bases between the germline ends. CDR3 length: 14 residues. The CDR3 DNA follows: TGTGCCAGCAGCTTAGAACAGGGCATCTATGGCTACACCTTC. It is translated as CASSLEQGIYGYTF.

The table lists this clonotype with a few counts. The V call is TRBV20-1, the J call TRBJ2-7; D is unclear. This CDR3 is built from 14 residues. Deletions cut 7 bases from V and 3 bases from J, with 19 bases between. Germline values: CDR1 DFQATT, CDR2 SNEGSKA (reference sequence). This CDR3 reads CSGGPSGLLYEQYF. CDR3 nucleotide sequence: TGCAGTGGCGGACCCTCGGGCCTACTCTACGAGCAGTACTTC.

This clonotype showed up just a few times. This sequence joins TRBV7-2 and TRBJ2-3, with D perhaps TRBD1 (6 bases). From germline, CDR1 is SGHTA and CDR2 FQGNSA. The CDR3 length is 13 residues. V lost 4 bases to trimming and J lost 8 bases, with 13 bases between them. The CDR3 is CASSSTPGVTQYF. The CDR3 DNA reads as TGTGCCAGCAGCTCTACTCCAGGGGTTACGCAGTATTTT.

V usage is TRBV7-9 and J usage is TRBJ1-4; D not resolved. The CDR3 runs to 12 residues. V was pared by 2 bases and J by 15 bases, with 13 bases between. Germline CDR1 is SEHNR and CDR2 is FQNEAQ (reference sequence). The CDR3 bases are TGTGCCAGCAGCTTAAAGGGCCCTGGGGTGTTTTTT. Translating it yields CASSLKGPGVFF. The full variable domain, completed using reference TRBV7-9 and TRBJ1-4, is DTGVSQNPRHKITKRGQNVTFRCDPISEHNRLYWYRQTLGQGPEFLTYFQNEAQLEKSRLLSDRFSAERPKGSFSTLEIQRTEQGDSAMYLCASSLKGPGVFFGSGTQLSVL.

This chain uses TRBV10-3 with TRBJ1-2; D is unresolved. Germline CDR1 reads ENHRY; CDR2 reads SYGVKD. The CDR3 has 12 amino acids. V was shortened by 10 bases and J by 8 bases, with 17 bases between the two germline ends. As DNA, the CDR3 is TGTGCCACCGCCCTGACGGAAAGGGGCTACACCTTC. This encodes CATALTERGYTF.

V is TRBV28 and J is TRBJ2-7; TRBD1 or TRBD2 may be the D gene (6 bases each). The CDR3 runs to 15 residues. Germline CDR1 MDHEN, CDR2 SYDVKM. V was shortened by 3 bases and J by 7 bases, with 19 bases between the two germline ends. DNA of the CDR3: TGTGCCAGCAGTTTTTTCCCCACGGGGGCGGGTGAGCAGTACTTC. This gives the protein CASSFFPTGAGEQYF.

The chain uses TRBV3-1 and TRBJ2-5; 9 nucleotides agree with TRBD1. The J call is in doubt because the DNA end fits TRBJ2-7 better. The CDR3 runs 14 residues. Germline V gene lookup returns CDR1 LGHDT and CDR2 YNNKEL (reference sequence). The CDR3 region is CASSHSTGGAEQYF. CDR3 bases: TGTGCCAGCAGCCATTCTACAGGGGGCGCCGAGCAGTACTTC.

This clonotype was detected a few times. The CDR3: CASSKLKGHTETQYF. As DNA, the CDR3 is TGTGCCAGCAGCAAACTGAAGGGACACACGGAGACCCAGTACTTC. The chain employs TRBV21-1 and TRBJ2-5; TRBD1 was called by the table and not checked on the DNA. TRBV21-1 has pseudogene status. CDR3 size: 15 residues.

V and J are TRBV7-9 and TRBJ2-7; a possible D gene is TRBD1 (6 bases). Germline CDR1 SEHNR, CDR2 FQNEAQ (reference sequence). V was cut by 5 bases and J by 0 bases, with 17 bases left in between. CDR3 size: 16 residues. CDR3 coding DNA: TGTGCCAGCAGCGGACTCCGGGACAACCCCTCCTACGAGCAGTACTTC. This translates into CASSGLRDNPSYEQYF.

The chain couples TRBV20-1 to TRBJ2-7; 9 bases map to TRBD1. Unmatched junction bases numbered 5, after V lost 2 bases and J lost 3 bases. This CDR3 has 14 amino acids. Germline CDR1 is DFQATT and CDR2 is SNEGSKA (reference sequence). The CDR3 region is CSARITGGNYEQYF. In DNA form, the CDR3 reads TGCAGTGCTAGAATTACAGGGGGCAACTACGAGCAGTACTTC.

Only a few counts were recorded for this clonotype. The gene calls are TRBV7-2 and TRBJ2-1; D is perhaps TRBD1 (5 bases). The CDR3 contains 12 residues. Germline V CDR1 and CDR2: SGHTA, FQGNSA. V was trimmed by 5 bases and J by 15 bases, leaving 17 bases between them. DNA for the CDR3: TGTGCCAGCAGCGACAGCAAAGGAGATCTGTTCTTC. This translates into CASSDSKGDLFF. Full variable domain (missing parts from reference TRBV7-2 and TRBJ2-1): GAGVSQSPSNKVTEKGKDVELRCDPISGHTALYWYRQSLGQGLEFLIYFQGNSAPDKSGLPSDRFSAERTGGSVSTLTIQRTQQEDSAVYLCASSDSKGDLFFGPGTRLTVL.